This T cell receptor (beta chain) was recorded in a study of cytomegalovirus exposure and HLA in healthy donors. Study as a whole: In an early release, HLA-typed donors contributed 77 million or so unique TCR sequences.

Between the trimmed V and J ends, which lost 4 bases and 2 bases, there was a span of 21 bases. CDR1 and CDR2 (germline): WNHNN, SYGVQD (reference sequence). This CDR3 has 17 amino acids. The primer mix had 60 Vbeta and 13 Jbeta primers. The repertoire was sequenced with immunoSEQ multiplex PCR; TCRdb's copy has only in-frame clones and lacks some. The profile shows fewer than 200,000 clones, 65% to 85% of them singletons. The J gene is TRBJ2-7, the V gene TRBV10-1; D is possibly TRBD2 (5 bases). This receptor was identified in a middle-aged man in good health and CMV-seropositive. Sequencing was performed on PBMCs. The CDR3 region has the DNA TGCGCCAGCAGTGGGAAGCGGACCTTGATCTATCCCTACGAGCAGTACTTC. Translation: CASSGKRTLIYPYEQYF.